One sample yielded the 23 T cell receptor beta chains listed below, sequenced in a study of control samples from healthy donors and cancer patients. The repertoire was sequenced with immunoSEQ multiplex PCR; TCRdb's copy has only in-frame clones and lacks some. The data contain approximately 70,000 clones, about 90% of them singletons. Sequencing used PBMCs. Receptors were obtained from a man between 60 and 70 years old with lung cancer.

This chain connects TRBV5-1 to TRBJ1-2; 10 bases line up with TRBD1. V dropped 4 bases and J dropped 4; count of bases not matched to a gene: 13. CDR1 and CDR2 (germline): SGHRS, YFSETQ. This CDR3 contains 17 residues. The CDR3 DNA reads TGCGCCAGCAGCCCCGGGACAGGGGATACGCCGGGCTATGGCTACACCTTC. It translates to CASSPGTGDTPGYGYTF.

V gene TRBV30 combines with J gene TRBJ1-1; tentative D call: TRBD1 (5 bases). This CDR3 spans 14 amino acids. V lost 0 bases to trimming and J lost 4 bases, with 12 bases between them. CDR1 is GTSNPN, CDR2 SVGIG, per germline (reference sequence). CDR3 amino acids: CAWSVVGAATEAFF. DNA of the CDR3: TGTGCCTGGAGTGTAGTAGGGGCGGCCACTGAAGCTTTCTTT.

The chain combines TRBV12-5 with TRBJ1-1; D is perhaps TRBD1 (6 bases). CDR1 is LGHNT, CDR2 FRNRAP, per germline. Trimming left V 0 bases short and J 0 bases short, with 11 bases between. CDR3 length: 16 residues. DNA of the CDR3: TGTGCTAGTGGTTTGGTTATCAGGGGAATGAACACTGAAGCTTTCTTT. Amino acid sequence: CASGLVIRGMNTEAFF.

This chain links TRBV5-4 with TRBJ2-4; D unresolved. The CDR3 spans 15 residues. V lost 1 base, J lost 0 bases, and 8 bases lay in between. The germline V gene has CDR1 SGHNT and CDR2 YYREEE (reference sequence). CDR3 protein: CASSLKASAKNIQYF. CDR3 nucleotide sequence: TGTGCCAGCAGCTTGAAAGCTTCAGCCAAAAACATTCAGTACTTC.

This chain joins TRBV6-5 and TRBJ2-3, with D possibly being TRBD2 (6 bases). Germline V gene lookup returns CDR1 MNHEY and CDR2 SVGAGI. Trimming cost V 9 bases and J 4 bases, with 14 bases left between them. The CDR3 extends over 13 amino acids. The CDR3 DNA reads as TGTGCCAGGTCTGCTAGCGTGGCAGATACGCAGTATTTT. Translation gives CARSASVADTQYF.

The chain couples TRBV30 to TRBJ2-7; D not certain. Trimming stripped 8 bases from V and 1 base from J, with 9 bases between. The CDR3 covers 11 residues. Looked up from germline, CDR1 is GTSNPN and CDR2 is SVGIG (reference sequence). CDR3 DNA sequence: TGTGCCGGATGGGTGTCCTACGAGCAGTACTTC. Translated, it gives CAGWVSYEQYF. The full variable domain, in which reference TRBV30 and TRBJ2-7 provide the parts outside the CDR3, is SQTIHQWPATLVQPVGSPLSLECTVEGTSNPNLYWYRQAAGRGLQLLFYSVGIGQISSEVPQNLSASRPQDRQFILSSKKLLLSDSGFYLCAGWVSYEQYFGPGTRLTVT.

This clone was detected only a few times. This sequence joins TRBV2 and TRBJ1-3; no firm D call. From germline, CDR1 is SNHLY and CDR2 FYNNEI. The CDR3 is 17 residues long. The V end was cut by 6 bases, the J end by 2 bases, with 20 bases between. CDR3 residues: CASSVPNRVTPGNTIYF. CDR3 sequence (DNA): TGTGCCAGCAGCGTTCCCAATCGAGTTACCCCTGGAAACACCATATATTTT.

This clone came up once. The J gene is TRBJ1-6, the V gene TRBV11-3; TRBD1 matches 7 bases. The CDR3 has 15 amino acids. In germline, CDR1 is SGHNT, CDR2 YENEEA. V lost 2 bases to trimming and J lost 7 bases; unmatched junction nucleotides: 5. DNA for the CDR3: TGTGCCAGCAGCTTAAGGGACAGCCCGAATTCACCCCTCCACTTT. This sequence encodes CASSLRDSPNSPLHF.

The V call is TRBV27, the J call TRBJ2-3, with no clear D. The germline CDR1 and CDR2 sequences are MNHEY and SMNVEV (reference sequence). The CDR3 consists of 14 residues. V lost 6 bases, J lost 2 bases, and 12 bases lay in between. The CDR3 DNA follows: TGTGCCAGCAGAGTTCCACAGTTCACAGATACGCAGTATTTT. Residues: CASRVPQFTDTQYF.

CDR3 amino acids: CASSLGSTNTIYF. The CDR3 region has the DNA TGTGCCAGCAGCTTAGGGTCTACAAACACCATATATTTT. This chain links TRBV7-9 with TRBJ1-3, with D unclear. Germline lookup yields CDR1 SEHNR and CDR2 FQNEAQ (reference sequence). This CDR3 spans 13 amino acids. V was pared by 1 base and J by 6 bases, with 7 bases between.

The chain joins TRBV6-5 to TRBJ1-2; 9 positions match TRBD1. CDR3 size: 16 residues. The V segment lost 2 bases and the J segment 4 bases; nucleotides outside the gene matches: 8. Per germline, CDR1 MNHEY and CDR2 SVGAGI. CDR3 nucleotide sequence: TGTGCCAGCAGTTACAGGCCGGGACAGGGCGGCTATGGCTACACCTTC. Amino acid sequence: CASSYRPGQGGYGYTF.

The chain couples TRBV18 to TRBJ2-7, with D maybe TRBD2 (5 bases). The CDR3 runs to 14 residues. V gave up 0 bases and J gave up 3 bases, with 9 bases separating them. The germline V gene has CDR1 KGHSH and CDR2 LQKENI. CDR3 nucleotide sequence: TGTGCCAGCTCACCACCGAACAGCGGCTACGAGCAGTACTTC. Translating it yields CASSPPNSGYEQYF.

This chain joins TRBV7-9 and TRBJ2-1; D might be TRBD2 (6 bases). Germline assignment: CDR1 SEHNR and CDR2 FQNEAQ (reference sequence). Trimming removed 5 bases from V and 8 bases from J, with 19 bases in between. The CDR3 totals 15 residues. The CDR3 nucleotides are TGTGCCAGCAGCCCTCGTGTTGGGGACTTCGATGAGCAGTTCTTC. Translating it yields CASSPRVGDFDEQFF.

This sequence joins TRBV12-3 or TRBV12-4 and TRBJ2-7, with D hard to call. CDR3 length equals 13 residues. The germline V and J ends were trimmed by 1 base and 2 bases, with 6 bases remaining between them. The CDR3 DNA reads TGTGCCAGCAGTTTAGGTAGAGCCTACGAGCAGTACGTC. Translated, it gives CASSLGRAYEQYV.

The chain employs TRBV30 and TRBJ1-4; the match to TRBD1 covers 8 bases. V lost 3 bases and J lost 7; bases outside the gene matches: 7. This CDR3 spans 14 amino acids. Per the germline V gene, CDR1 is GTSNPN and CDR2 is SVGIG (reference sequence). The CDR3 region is CAWRAGQGPEKLFF. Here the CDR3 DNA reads TGTGCCTGGAGAGCTGGACAGGGCCCTGAAAAACTGTTTTTT.

The CDR3: CASSIKGTSGGNPAIYEQFF. In DNA form, the CDR3 reads TGTGCCAGTAGTATAAAAGGGACTAGCGGGGGCAACCCTGCGATCTATGAGCAGTTCTTC. The J gene is TRBJ2-1, the V gene TRBV19; 14 bases match TRBD2. V lost 2 bases to trimming and J lost 8 bases; unmatched junction nucleotides: 17. The CDR3 totals 20 residues. CDR1 and CDR2 from the germline V gene are LNHDA and SQIVND (reference sequence).

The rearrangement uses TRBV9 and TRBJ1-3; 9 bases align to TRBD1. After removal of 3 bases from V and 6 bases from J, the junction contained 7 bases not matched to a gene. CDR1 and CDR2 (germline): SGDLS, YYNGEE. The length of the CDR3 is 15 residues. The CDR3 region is CASSELGTGKNTIYF. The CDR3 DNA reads TGTGCCAGCAGCGAGCTAGGGACAGGGAAAAACACCATATATTTT. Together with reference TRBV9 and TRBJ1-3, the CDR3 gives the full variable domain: DSGVTQTPKHLITATGQRVTLRCSPRSGDLSVYWYQQSLDQGLQFLIQYYNGEERAKGNILERFSAQQFPDLHSELNLSSLELGDSALYFCASSELGTGKNTIYFGEGSWLTVV.

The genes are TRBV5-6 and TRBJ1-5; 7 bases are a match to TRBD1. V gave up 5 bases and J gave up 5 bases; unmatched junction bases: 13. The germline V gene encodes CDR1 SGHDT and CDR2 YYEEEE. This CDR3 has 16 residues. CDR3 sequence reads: CASSLQGLPSYQPQHF. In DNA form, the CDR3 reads TGTGCCAGCAGTCTACAGGGGTTGCCCTCTTATCAGCCCCAGCATTTT.

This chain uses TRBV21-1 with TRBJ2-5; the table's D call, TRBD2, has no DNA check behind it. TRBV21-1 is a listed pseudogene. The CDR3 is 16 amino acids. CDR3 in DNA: TGTGCCAGCAGCAAAGAGTCCGGGACTAGCGGGGAGACCCAGTACTTC. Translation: CASSKESGTSGETQYF.

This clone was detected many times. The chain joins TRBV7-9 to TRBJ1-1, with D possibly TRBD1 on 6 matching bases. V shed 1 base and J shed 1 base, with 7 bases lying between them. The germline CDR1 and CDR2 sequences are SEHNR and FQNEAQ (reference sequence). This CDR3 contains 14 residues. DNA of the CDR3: TGTGCCAGCAGCTTAGAGGGGGGGAACACTGAAGCTTTCTTT. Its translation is CASSLEGGNTEAFF. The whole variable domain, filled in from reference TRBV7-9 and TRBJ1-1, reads DTGVSQNPRHKITKRGQNVTFRCDPISEHNRLYWYRQTLGQGPEFLTYFQNEAQLEKSRLLSDRFSAERPKGSFSTLEIQRTEQGDSAMYLCASSLEGGNTEAFFGQGTRLTVV.

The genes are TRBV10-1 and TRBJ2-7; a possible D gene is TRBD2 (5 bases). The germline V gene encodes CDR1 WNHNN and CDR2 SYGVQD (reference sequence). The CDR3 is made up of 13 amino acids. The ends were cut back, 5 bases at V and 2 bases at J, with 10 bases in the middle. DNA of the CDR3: TGCGCCAGCAGTAGCTCCGGGACCTACGAGCAGTACTTC. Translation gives CASSSSGTYEQYF.

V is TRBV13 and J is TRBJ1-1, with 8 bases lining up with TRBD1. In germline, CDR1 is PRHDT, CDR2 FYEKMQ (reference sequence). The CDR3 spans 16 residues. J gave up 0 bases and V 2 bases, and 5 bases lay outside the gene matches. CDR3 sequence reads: CASSLYWGQVNTEAFF. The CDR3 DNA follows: TGTGCCAGCAGCTTATATTGGGGACAGGTGAACACTGAAGCTTTCTTT.

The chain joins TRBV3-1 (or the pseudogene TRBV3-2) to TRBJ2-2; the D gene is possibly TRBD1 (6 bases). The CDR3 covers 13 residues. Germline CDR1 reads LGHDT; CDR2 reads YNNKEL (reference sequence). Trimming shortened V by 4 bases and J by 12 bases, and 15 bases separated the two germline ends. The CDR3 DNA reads TGTGCCAGCAGCCTACGACAGGTCAAAAAGCTGTTTTTT. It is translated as CASSLRQVKKLFF.